A selection of T cell receptor beta chains follows, all from one sample in a study of graft-versus-host responses after intestinal transplantation. The table came from immunoSEQ multiplex PCR; TCRdb's copy has only in-frame clones and leaves some out. The table lists about 30,000 clones, about three quarters of them singletons, with roughly 3% in the top ten. The sample in question was ileum tissue, obtained 98 days after intestinal transplantation. These receptors were taken from a human patient who received an intestinal transplant, so some T cells may come from the graft donor. Both conserved end residues are part of each CDR3. D genes are given only for firm matches. Size is stated for part of the rows, as once, few or many counts, or as a class when the clone is expanded.

J | D | V | size | DNA | CDR3
TRBJ1-1 | NA | TRBV29-1 | NA | TGCAGCGTTTTCCCTAGGGGTGAAGCTTTCTTT | CSVFPRGEAFF
TRBJ1-6 | NA | TRBV5-1 | NA | TGCGCCAGCAGTCAGGGTGATAATTCACCCCTCCACTTT | CASSQGDNSPLHF
TRBJ2-3 | NA | TRBV9 | NA | TGTGCCAGCAGCCCTGGAGATGAGGGCACAGATACGCAGTATTTT | CASSPGDEGTDTQYF
TRBJ1-4 | NA | TRBV7-9 | NA | TGTGCCAGCAGCTTAGGATTCGCCGAACTTAATGAAAAACTGTTTTTT | CASSLGFAELNEKLFF
TRBJ2-2 | NA | TRBV7-3 | NA | TGTGCCAGCAGCTTAAGATCCTACACCGGGGAGCTGTTTTTT | CASSLRSYTGELFF
TRBJ2-1 | NA | TRBV19 | NA | TGTGCCAGTAGTATAGCCAGCAATGAGCAGTTCTTC | CASSIASNEQFF
TRBJ2-3 | NA | TRBV27 | few | TGTGCCAGCAGTTCCCCGGGACTCTTGGAGGATACGCAGTATTTT | CASSSPGLLEDTQYF
TRBJ1-5 | NA | TRBV6-6 | NA | TGTGCCAGCAGATCAGACGGACGGAACAATCAGCCCCAGCATTTT | CASRSDGRNNQPQHF
TRBJ2-3 | NA | TRBV7-9 | NA | TGTGCCAGCAGCTCCGCGACAGGACGTCTCTACACAGATACGCAGTATTTT | CASSSATGRLYTDTQYF
TRBJ1-1 | NA | TRBV19 | NA | TGTGCCAGTAGACTCCGGCCGGGGGAAGCTTTCTTT | CASRLRPGEAFF
TRBJ2-7 | TRBD1 | TRBV18 | NA | TGTGCCAGCTCACCCCCGACGGGACAGGGCGCCGAGCAGTACTTC | CASSPPTGQGAEQYF
TRBJ2-7 | TRBD1 | TRBV5-6 | NA | TGTGCCAGCAGCCGGGACAGGGCTTACGAGCAGTACTTC | CASSRDRAYEQYF
TRBJ1-1 | NA | TRBV29-1 | NA | TGCAGCGTCAGGGAGGGGTTGGAAGCTTTCTTT | CSVREGLEAFF
TRBJ1-5 | NA | TRBV4-2 | NA | TGTGCCAGCAGCCAAGATTCGGGGCAGCCCCAGCATTTT | CASSQDSGQPQHF
TRBJ1-2 | TRBD1 | TRBV6-4 | NA | TGTGCCAGCACCGCCGGACAGGTTCTTTATGGCTACACCTTC | CASTAGQVLYGYTF
TRBJ2-7 | NA | TRBV20-1 | NA | TGCAGTGCCCCCCTGGGGGTTTGGGAGTACTTC | CSAPLGVWEYF
TRBJ1-1 | NA | TRBV5-6 | once | TGTGCCAGCAGCTTGGGACAGGAAATCGTCACTGAAGCTTTCTTT | CASSLGQEIVTEAFF
TRBJ1-6 | NA | TRBV6-5 | few | TGTGCCAGCGGGAGATCACCCCTCCACTTT | CASGRSPLHF
TRBJ1-2 | NA | TRBV5-1 | NA | TGCGCCAGCAGCTTGGTAGGGGCCTCACAGGGAAAGAATGGCTACACCTTC | CASSLVGASQGKNGYTF
TRBJ2-7 | NA | TRBV7-9 | NA | TGTGCCAGCAGCTCCGTCAGGGAAGAGCAGTACTTC | CASSSVREEQYF